Given below is one T cell receptor beta chain in context. Its specificity is unknown. V lost 3 bases and J lost 0, with 11 bases in between. From germline, CDR1 is SGHRS and CDR2 YFSETQ. This CDR3 comprises 15 residues. The entry originates in a study of T cells in narcolepsy. In the study overall: Donors had narcolepsy type 1 or type 2, or were healthy controls. Points from the study as a whole: Same-patient CSF and blood CD4+ T cell clonotypes included HCRT-specific and TRIB2-specific autoreactive ones. Autoreactive clonotypes reportedly recurred in blood of same and different patients, not controls.

The repertoire was sequenced with immunoSEQ multiplex PCR; TCRdb's copy has only in-frame clones and lacks some. The sample contains roughly 27,000 clones, about 89% of which appear only once. The sample consisted of CD45RA- memory CD4+ T cells from PBMCs. The V and J genes are TRBV5-1 and TRBJ2-3, with a possible D match to TRBD1 (6 bases). This clonotype was sampled from a human donor with narcolepsy. CDR3 sequence: CASSSGQTSTDTQYF. Here the CDR3 DNA reads TGCGCCAGCAGCTCCGGACAGACTAGCACAGATACGCAGTATTTT.